The 3 T cell receptor beta chains listed next were all sequenced from one sample in a study of T cell changes during pregnancy in multiple sclerosis. Only in-frame clones appear in the TCRdb table, and some are missing; sequencing was by immunoSEQ multiplex PCR. The table has around 100,000 clones, around nine tenths seen once. Sequencing was performed on peripheral blood, taken in the second trimester of pregnancy. The receptor set was obtained from a female donor with multiple sclerosis, enrolled in a pregnancy study.

DNA of the CDR3: TGCGCCAGCAGTATCCCTTGGAGCCAAGAGACCCAGTACTTC. This gives the protein CASSIPWSQETQYF. The chain links TRBV5-1 to TRBJ2-5, with D unclear. This CDR3 is 14 amino acids long. CDR1 is SGHRS and CDR2 is YFSETQ in the germline V gene. Trimming shortened V by 5 bases and J by 1 base, and 12 bases separated the two germline ends.

The chain recombines TRBV10-3 with TRBJ1-6; 9 positions agree with TRBD1. V shed 2 bases, J shed 7 bases, and the junction held 0 bases outside the gene matches. Germline-derived CDR1 and CDR2 are ENHRY and SYGVKD. CDR3 length: 14 residues. The CDR3 loop reads CAISETGGNSPLHF. The CDR3 DNA follows: TGTGCCATCAGTGAGACAGGGGGCAATTCACCCCTCCACTTT.

The rearrangement joins TRBV9 to TRBJ2-1; D is possibly TRBD2 (5 bases). The CDR3 has 18 residues. In germline, CDR1 is SGDLS, CDR2 YYNGEE. Trimming left V 0 bases short and J 0 bases short, with 16 bases between. CDR3 coding DNA: TGTGCCAGCAGCGTAGCTACGGGCGGGTTACGCTCCTACAATGAGCAGTTCTTC. It is translated as CASSVATGGLRSYNEQFF.